This T cell receptor (beta chain) appears in the sequencing data of a study of T cells in Graves' hyperthyroidism and ophthalmopathy. Whole-study findings and limits: In blood, most of the thyroid clonotypes expanded above 0.001 were also present.

The authors deemed Graves' hyperthyroidism stable absent ophthalmopathy progression within 18 months. Used for diagnoses were clinical symptoms, serum thyroxine and TRAb, thyroid ultrasound and orbital computed tomography. RNA transcripts gave rise to amplified TCR beta CDR3 regions. TCR CDR3 underwent first-round RT-PCR with the HTBI primer set. TCRdb called the multiplex PCR reads again in MiXCR, with one record for every CDR3 protein. Of about 840,000 distinct CDR3 sequences in the sample, 38% were seen once. Germline V gives CDR1 SNHLY, CDR2 FYNNEI. The CDR3 extends over 14 amino acids. The V end was cut by 3 bases, the J end by 9 bases, with 12 bases between. This clonotype was found many times. Its antigen is not known.

The chain couples TRBV2 to TRBJ1-6; possible D gene TRBD1, 5 bases. Source material: blood. This TCR was sampled from a man between 18 and 29 years old with Graves' hyperthyroidism. For the CDR3, the DNA is TGTGCCAGCAGTGAGCAGACAGCAAGTTCACCCCTCCACTTT. Translation: CASSEQTASSPLHF. Based on the CDR3 plus reference TRBV2 and TRBJ1-6, the full variable domain is EPEVTQTPSHQVTQMGQEVILRCVPISNHLYFYWYRQILGQKVEFLVSFYNNEISEKSEIFDDQFSVERPDGSNFTLKIRSTKLEDSAMYFCASSEQTASSPLHFGNGTRLTVT.